Shown below are 18 T cell receptor beta chains from a single sample sequenced in a study of blood T cells in healthy people across ages. Next came a second PCR, run for about 6 to 11 cycles, which used a sample-barcoded 5' primer along with a J-beta primer mix. MiXCR, run by TCRdb on the 5' RACE reads, gives a single entry per CDR3 protein. This table has around 670,000 distinct CDR3 sequences, roughly 31% appearing once. Sample: blood. The receptor set was obtained from a woman over 75 in good health.

The chain couples TRBV5-1 to TRBJ2-2; 11 nucleotides agree with TRBD2. The J segment lost 4 bases and the V segment lost 4 bases, leaving 6 bases of the junction unmatched. CDR3 size: 16 residues. Germline CDR1 is SGHRS and CDR2 is YFSETQ. Here the CDR3 DNA reads TGCGCCAGCAGCACACTAGCGGGGGAGTCCACCGGGGAGCTGTTTTTT. Translated, it gives CASSTLAGESTGELFF. Full variable domain (outside the CDR3, taken from reference TRBV5-1 and TRBJ2-2): KAGVTQTPRYLIKTRGQQVTLSCSPISGHRSVSWYQQTPGQGLQFLFEYFSETQRNKGNFPGRFSGRQFSNSRSEMNVSTLELGDSALYLCASSTLAGESTGELFFGEGSRLTVL.

This rearrangement joins TRBV2 to TRBJ2-5, with TRBD2 matching 8 bases. The J call is uncertain, as TRBJ2-7 better fits the DNA end. The CDR3 spans 14 residues. Per the germline V gene, CDR1 is SNHLY and CDR2 is FYNNEI. CDR3 DNA sequence: TGTGCCAGCAGTGAAGGGTTAGCGGGGTACGAGCAGTACTTC. Amino acid sequence: CASSEGLAGYEQYF.

As regards this clonotype: Compared with germline, one end of the junction differs, possibly owing to a read error. The chain joins TRBV20-1 to TRBJ2-1; 11 nucleotides align to TRBD2. The CDR3 is made up of 15 amino acids. Germline CDR1 is DFQATT and CDR2 is SNEGSKA (reference sequence). The CDR3 is CCAKLLAGGPNEQFF. The CDR3 DNA reads as TGCTGTGCCAAACTTCTAGCGGGGGGACCCAATGAGCAGTTCTTC.

Comment on this clonotype: This may come from a read error, since a much larger clone is one base off. The chain couples TRBV9 to TRBJ1-6; unclear D gene. This CDR3 region has 15 residues. CDR1 is SGDLS and CDR2 is YYNGEE in the germline V gene. The CDR3 sequence: CASSVTGSHNSPLHF. The DNA of the CDR3 is TGTGCCAGCAGCGTGACCGGCTCCCATAATTCACCCCTCCACTTT. Supplemented by reference TRBV9 and TRBJ1-6, the full variable domain reads DSGVTQTPKHLITATGQRVTLRCSPRSGDLSVYWYQQSLDQGLQFLIQYYNGEERAKGNILERFSAQQFPDLHSELNLSSLELGDSALYFCASSVTGSHNSPLHFGNGTRLTVT.

Remarks on this clonotype: A much bigger clone sits one base away, suggesting this may be a read error. CDR3 loop: CANSPSPSRLTYEQYF. CDR3 in DNA: TGTGCCAACAGCCCGTCCCCTTCGAGGCTTACCTACGAGCAGTACTTC. J is TRBJ2-7 and V is TRBV9; D ambiguous. CDR1 is SGDLS, CDR2 YYNGEE, per germline. This CDR3 is built from 16 residues.

This clonotype was observed at least ten times. CDR3 sequence reads: CASSWGYTQYF. The CDR3 region has the DNA TGTGCCAGCAGTTGGGGGTATACGCAGTATTTT. This chain uses TRBV6-2 or TRBV6-3 with TRBJ2-3; the D call may be TRBD1 or TRBD2 (5 bases each). The CDR3 contains 11 residues. The V end was cut by 4 bases, the J end by 7 bases, with 6 bases between. Germline V gene data show CDR1 as MNHEY and CDR2 as SVGEGT.

This clonotype came up a few times. A much larger clone lies a single base off, so this may be a read error. This CDR3 is CAISDGGSTDAQYF. Written as DNA, the CDR3 is TGTGCCATCAGTGACGGGGGTAGCACAGATGCGCAGTATTTT. The chain joins TRBV10-3 to TRBJ2-3; TRBD2 is a possible D gene (6 bases). This CDR3 has 14 residues. The germline CDR1 and CDR2 sequences are ENHRY and SYGVKD.

This clonotype was counted a few times. V is TRBV30 and J is TRBJ1-5; the match to TRBD1 covers 9 bases. Germline CDR1 is GTSNPN and CDR2 is SVGIG (reference sequence). The CDR3 extends over 17 amino acids. V gave up 0 bases and J gave up 0 bases; unmatched junction bases: 6. The CDR3 nucleotides are TGTGCCTGGAGTGTAACAGGGGGCCGGCTTAGCAATCAGCCCCAGCATTTT. Protein: CAWSVTGGRLSNQPQHF. Full variable domain (remainder filled in from reference TRBV30 and TRBJ1-5): SQTIHQWPATLVQPVGSPLSLECTVEGTSNPNLYWYRQAAGRGLQLLFYSVGIGQISSEVPQNLSASRPQDRQFILSSKKLLLSDSGFYLCAWSVTGGRLSNQPQHFGDGTRLSIL.

This clonotype was counted ten times or more. The gene calls are TRBV3-1 and TRBJ2-5; D remains ambiguous. This CDR3 has 14 amino acids. V shed 1 base and J shed 1 base, with 7 bases lying between them. Germline lookup yields CDR1 LGHDT and CDR2 YNNKEL (reference sequence). CDR3 loop: CASSQGTVQETQYF. DNA for the CDR3: TGTGCCAGCAGCCAAGGGACGGTCCAAGAGACCCAGTACTTC.

This clonotype was found many times. The V gene is TRBV10-3, the J gene TRBJ2-1; no firm D call. The V gene's germline CDR1 is ENHRY and CDR2 SYGVKD. V lost 8 bases and J lost 0, with 11 bases in between. This CDR3 is built from 14 residues. The CDR3 region is CAISRRSSYNEQFF. CDR3 DNA: TGTGCCATCTCCCGGAGAAGCTCCTACAATGAGCAGTTCTTC.

This clonotype was recorded at least ten times. This rearrangement joins TRBV6-5 to TRBJ1-2; TRBD1 aligns across 12 bases. The CDR3 extends over 16 amino acids. V was pared by 0 bases and J by 7 bases, with 6 bases of the junction left unmatched. Germline CDR1 MNHEY, CDR2 SVGAGI. The DNA for the CDR3 is TGTGCCAGCAGTTACTCGGGCGGGACAGGGGGCAGTGGCTACACCTTC. Its protein is CASSYSGGTGGSGYTF.

This chain joins TRBV7-2 and TRBJ2-5; D possibly uses TRBD1 or TRBD2 (5 bases each). Germline assignment: CDR1 SGHTA and CDR2 FQGNSA. Trimming shortened V by 5 bases and J by 13 bases, and 23 bases separated the two germline ends. The CDR3 has 14 residues. The CDR3 coding sequence is TGTGCCAGCAGCCCGGGACCCAAAGTCGGCAGTGGGTACTTC. Protein: CASSPGPKVGSGYF.

A remark on this clonotype: This could be a read error, since a much larger clone is one nucleotide away. V is TRBV3-1 and J is TRBJ1-6, with a tentative D call TRBD1 (6 bases). Trimming left V 10 bases short and J 18 bases short, with 22 bases between. CDR1 and CDR2 (germline): LGHDT, YNNKEL (reference sequence). The CDR3 contains 12 residues. CDR3 in DNA: TGTGCCACGCGCCCCGAGCAGGGGACCCACCACTTT. Translation: CATRPEQGTHHF.

Points on this clonotype: This may come from a read error, since a much larger clone is one base off. The chain couples TRBV28 to TRBJ2-7, with D perhaps matching TRBD2 (5 bases). Trimming removed 6 bases from V and 0 bases from J, with 12 bases in between. CDR1 and CDR2 (germline): MDHEN, SYDVKM. This CDR3 region has 14 residues. The CDR3 region is CASREVTNSYEQYF. DNA of the CDR3: TGTGCCAGCAGGGAGGTAACAAACTCCTACGAGCAGTACTTC.

The rearrangement links TRBV7-9 to TRBJ2-1, with no clear D. V lost 5 bases and J 13 bases, leaving 12 bases between the germline ends. Germline values: CDR1 SEHNR, CDR2 FQNEAQ (reference sequence). CDR3 length equals 11 residues. Written as DNA, the CDR3 is TGTGCCAGCAGCCCCAAGGAGACCCAGTTCTTC. It yields the protein CASSPKETQFF. Based on the CDR3 plus reference TRBV7-9 and TRBJ2-1, the full variable domain is DTGVSQNPRHKITKRGQNVTFRCDPISEHNRLYWYRQTLGQGPEFLTYFQNEAQLEKSRLLSDRFSAERPKGSFSTLEIQRTEQGDSAMYLCASSPKETQFFGPGTRLTVL.

The J gene is TRBJ2-1, the V gene TRBV7-9; D is perhaps TRBD1 (6 bases). The CDR3 contains 15 residues. V was trimmed by 5 bases and J by 8 bases, leaving 19 bases between them. Germline assignment: CDR1 SEHNR and CDR2 FQNEAQ (reference sequence). The CDR3 loop reads CASSGGGLQGHEQFF. Written as DNA, the CDR3 is TGTGCCAGCAGCGGAGGAGGATTACAGGGTCATGAGCAGTTCTTC. Full variable domain (outside the CDR3, taken from reference TRBV7-9 and TRBJ2-1): DTGVSQNPRHKITKRGQNVTFRCDPISEHNRLYWYRQTLGQGPEFLTYFQNEAQLEKSRLLSDRFSAERPKGSFSTLEIQRTEQGDSAMYLCASSGGGLQGHEQFFGPGTRLTVL.

This clonotype was detected only a few times. The rearrangement uses TRBV9 and TRBJ2-3, with 12 bases that match TRBD1. The V gene's germline CDR1 is SGDLS and CDR2 YYNGEE. Germline trimming cut 0 bases from V and 6 bases from J; bases unmatched to any gene: 8. The length of the CDR3 is 17 residues. This chain's CDR3 is CASSVGGGQGARDTQYF. The DNA for the CDR3 is TGTGCCAGCAGCGTAGGCGGGGGACAGGGGGCTCGGGATACGCAGTATTTT.

This clonotype turned up a few times. This sequence joins TRBV6-2 or TRBV6-3 and TRBJ1-1; possibly TRBD1 for D (5 bases). Deletions cut 6 bases from V and 1 base from J, with 12 bases between. The CDR3 consists of 14 residues. Germline CDR1 is MNHEY and CDR2 is SVGEGT. The CDR3 sequence is CASSQGPKNTEAFF. In nucleotides, the CDR3 is TGTGCCAGCAGCCAGGGACCGAAGAACACTGAAGCTTTCTTT.